The 3 T cell receptor beta chains reported below all come from one sample, sequenced in a study of graft-versus-host responses after intestinal transplantation. Sequencing used immunoSEQ multiplex PCR; TCRdb keeps in-frame clones, though not all of them. The table records around 120,000 clones, 80% to 95% of them present only once. No antigen has been identified for these receptors. This specimen was unstimulated CD4+ T cells sorted from spleen or lymph node cells, taken before intestinal transplant. The receptors were sampled from a human donor who received an intestinal transplant.

J is TRBJ1-5 and V is TRBV7-3; D is unclear. V gave up 1 base and J gave up 6 bases, with 7 bases separating them. The germline V gene encodes CDR1 SGHTA and CDR2 FQGTGA. The CDR3 is 13 amino acids. CDR3 sequence (DNA): TGTGCCAGCAGCTTAATGTCGGGTCAGCCCCAGCATTTT. Translated, it gives CASSLMSGQPQHF. Combining the CDR3 with reference TRBV7-3 and TRBJ1-5 gives the whole variable domain GAGVSQTPSNKVTEKGKYVELRCDPISGHTALYWYRQSLGQGPEFLIYFQGTGAADDSGLPNDRFFAVRPEGSVSTLKIQRTERGDSAVYLCASSLMSGQPQHFGDGTRLSIL.

The chain has TRBV6-6 and TRBJ1-5, with 7 bases that match TRBD1. The CDR3 is 15 amino acids. V lost 4 bases to trimming and J lost 9 bases; unmatched junction nucleotides: 12. Germline CDR1 reads MNHNY; CDR2 reads SVGAGI (reference sequence). CDR3 loop: CASSFGTVAQAPQHF. The CDR3, as DNA: TGTGCCAGCAGTTTCGGGACAGTAGCCCAAGCGCCCCAGCATTTT.

The chain is built from TRBV5-6 and TRBJ2-7; 10 positions agree with TRBD2. Germline V gene data show CDR1 as SGHDT and CDR2 as YYEEEE. V shed 1 base and J 4 bases; nucleotides not matched to a gene: 14. The CDR3 runs to 18 residues. For the CDR3, the DNA is TGTGCCAGCAGCTTGACAAGGAGTGGACTAGCGGTTTCGTACGAGCAGTACTTC. Translation: CASSLTRSGLAVSYEQYF.